The 7 T cell receptor beta chains given below trace back to one sample, sequenced in a study of blood T cells in healthy people across ages. For the second PCR, which ran for roughly 6 to 11 cycles, a sample-barcoded 5' primer and a J-beta primer mix were used. TCRdb reanalysed the 5' RACE reads using MiXCR and keeps one entry per CDR3 protein. Of about 780,000 distinct CDR3 sequences in the sample, 46% were seen once. Input material: blood. The source is an elderly man in good health.

The chain has TRBV5-1 and TRBJ1-1; no reliable D call. Germline-derived CDR1 and CDR2 are SGHRS and YFSETQ. V shed 2 bases and J shed 1 base, with 6 bases lying between them. The CDR3 extends over 13 amino acids. The CDR3 region has the DNA TGCGCCAGCAGCTTACACGGGAACACTGAAGCTTTCTTT. Amino acids: CASSLHGNTEAFF.

V and J are TRBV12-3 or TRBV12-4 and TRBJ2-5; no clear D. The CDR3 consists of 13 residues. The germline V and J ends were trimmed by 5 bases and 0 bases, with 7 bases remaining between them. Here the CDR3 DNA reads TGTGCCAGCAGTCAGAGGTACCAAGAGACCCAGTACTTC. It is translated as CASSQRYQETQYF.

This sequence joins TRBV20-1 and TRBJ2-3; TRBD2 might be the D (5 bases). Germline CDR1 reads DFQATT; CDR2 reads SNEGSKA (reference sequence). The ends were cut back, 5 bases at V and 6 bases at J, with 18 bases in the middle. This CDR3 region has 14 residues. The CDR3 DNA reads TGCAGTGCTCTGCCGGGATTCGGTGGGGATACGCAGTATTTT. Translation: CSALPGFGGDTQYF.

In its sample, this clonotype was seen a few times. The genes are TRBV7-2 and TRBJ2-4; D not certain. The germline V gene encodes CDR1 SGHTA and CDR2 FQGNSA. The V end was cut by 5 bases, the J end by 8 bases, with 10 bases between. CDR3 size: 12 residues. The CDR3 nucleotides are TGTGCCAGCAGCCCGTCAAGGGACATTCAGTACTTC. Protein sequence: CASSPSRDIQYF. The whole variable domain, remainder taken from reference TRBV7-2 and TRBJ2-4, is GAGVSQSPSNKVTEKGKDVELRCDPISGHTALYWYRQSLGQGLEFLIYFQGNSAPDKSGLPSDRFSAERTGGSVSTLTIQRTQQEDSAVYLCASSPSRDIQYFGAGTRLSVL.

The chain has TRBV4-3 and TRBJ2-7, with a weak D call TRBD1 (6 bases). The last part of the DNA fits TRBJ2-4 better; the J call may be wrong. Germline V CDR1 and CDR2: LGHNA, YSLEER. CDR3 length: 16 residues. The CDR3: CASSQDGQGPVHIQYF. The CDR3 DNA reads TGCGCCAGCAGCCAAGATGGGCAGGGGCCGGTCCACATTCAGTACTTC.

This rearrangement joins TRBV27 to TRBJ2-3, with TRBD2 as a possible D gene (6 bases). The V end lost 5 bases, the J end lost 0 bases, and 24 bases lay between the germline ends. Germline loops: CDR1 MNHEY, CDR2 SMNVEV (reference sequence). The CDR3 extends over 19 amino acids. DNA for the CDR3: TGTGCCAGCAGTCCAATTTCATTAGCGGCTACTACTAGCACAGATACGCAGTATTTT. Translating gives CASSPISLAATTSTDTQYF.

The CDR3 sequence is CASSQDASGRVNEQFF. In DNA form, the CDR3 reads TGTGCCAGCAGCCAAGATGCCAGCGGGAGGGTCAATGAGCAGTTCTTC. J is TRBJ2-1 and V is TRBV4-2, with 10 bases matching TRBD2. Germline-derived CDR1 and CDR2 are LGHNA and YNFKEQ. The CDR3 is made up of 16 amino acids. The junction had 5 bases not matched to a gene; V was cut back by 0 bases and J by 6 bases.